A selection of T cell receptor beta chains follows, all from one sample in a study of T cells in Graves' hyperthyroidism and ophthalmopathy. TCRdb reanalysed the multiplex PCR reads using MiXCR and keeps one entry per CDR3 protein. Of hundreds of thousands of distinct CDR3 sequences in the sample, around 15% were seen once. The sequenced material came from blood. Every receptor here comes from a woman younger than 35 with Graves' hyperthyroidism. CDR3s include the opening cysteine and the closing phenylalanine or tryptophan. The order of the fields is clone size, J gene, D gene, V gene, CDR3 protein, CDR3 DNA. D genes are given only for firm matches. Only part of the rows carry a size: once, few, many, or a class if the clone is expanded.

>few|TRBJ2-3|.|TRBV4-3
CASSQEVTGRTDTQYF
TGCGCCAGCAGCCAAGAGGTAACGGGGCGCACAGATACGCAGTATTTT
>.|TRBJ2-1|TRBD2|TRBV7-2
CASSLNPGLVSYNEQFF
TGTGCCAGCAGCTTAAATCCCGGACTAGTCTCCTACAATGAGCAGTTCTTC
>many|TRBJ2-7|.|TRBV20-1
CSASARNYEQYF
TGCAGTGCTAGTGCCAGAAACTACGAGCAGTACTTC
>few|TRBJ2-7|.|TRBV7-8
CASSFRWPGKTAPYEQYF
TGTGCCAGCAGCTTTAGATGGCCCGGGAAGACGGCTCCCTACGAGCAGTACTTC
>.|TRBJ2-1|TRBD2|TRBV12-3/TRBV12-4
CASTLSGGTYNEQFF
TGTGCCAGCACCCTTAGCGGGGGGACCTACAATGAGCAGTTCTTC
>.|TRBJ1-1|.|TRBV2
CASSDFLEAFF
TGTGCCAGCAGTGACTTCCTTGAAGCTTTCTTT
>.|TRBJ2-7|.|TRBV20-1
CSAPPPGNSYEQYF
TGCAGTGCTCCCCCCCCCGGAAACTCCTACGAGCAGTACTTC
>many|TRBJ1-1|.|TRBV28
CASSSRDFNTEAFF
TGTGCCAGCAGTTCCAGGGACTTCAACACTGAAGCTTTCTTT
>many|TRBJ1-5|TRBD1|TRBV24-1
CATSDEQQGAGQPQHF
TGTGCCACCAGTGATGAGCAACAGGGGGCCGGCCAGCCCCAGCATTTT
>few|TRBJ2-1|.|TRBV6-5
CASSYVGESNNEQFF
TGTGCCAGCAGTTATGTGGGGGAGTCCAACAATGAGCAGTTCTTC
>many|TRBJ2-2|TRBD2|TRBV6-1
CASKAGGLTGELFF
TGTGCCAGCAAGGCGGGAGGGCTTACGGGGGAGCTGTTTTTT
>few|TRBJ2-6|.|TRBV6-1
CARDPHPLGGVREANVLTF
TGTGCCAGGGACCCTCACCCCCTTGGTGGGGTCCGTGAGGCCAACGTCCTGACTTTC
>many|TRBJ1-1|.|TRBV3-1
CASSQEQSTEAFF
TGTGCCAGCAGCCAAGAGCAATCCACTGAAGCTTTCTTT
>.|TRBJ2-5|.|TRBV6-2/TRBV6-3
CASTARGRVQETQYF
TGTGCCAGCACCGCCCGTGGCAGGGTACAAGAGACCCAGTACTTC
>many|TRBJ2-3|.|TRBV11-1
CASSLGGNSNTQYF
TGTGCCAGCAGCCTCGGGGGCAACAGTAATACGCAGTATTTT
>.|TRBJ2-1|TRBD2|TRBV11-2
CASSSSAGGLDEQFF
TGTGCCAGCAGCTCCTCTGCGGGAGGATTGGATGAGCAGTTCTTC
>few|TRBJ2-1|TRBD1|TRBV4-1
CASSQDVGQGRYEQFF
TGCGCCAGCAGCCAAGATGTGGGACAGGGACGTTATGAGCAGTTCTTC
>few|TRBJ2-2|.|TRBV28
CASSFSGVNAGELFF
TGTGCCAGCAGTTTCTCCGGGGTGAACGCCGGGGAGCTGTTTTTT
>.|TRBJ2-7|.|TRBV12-3/TRBV12-4
CASSPTRGYEQYF
TGTGCCAGCAGTCCGACACGGGGATACGAGCAGTACTTC
>many|TRBJ2-1|.|TRBV3-1
CASSLFQSLSYNEQFF
TGTGCCAGCAGCCTCTTTCAGTCTCTCTCCTACAATGAGCAGTTCTTC
>many|TRBJ2-5|.|TRBV2
CASSESSSQETQYF
TGTGCCAGCAGTGAGTCTTCATCCCAAGAGACCCAGTACTTC
>few|TRBJ2-7|.|TRBV24-1
CATSDPASSSYEQYF
TGTGCCACCAGTGATCCGGCCAGTAGCTCCTACGAGCAGTACTTC
>many|TRBJ1-6|TRBD1|TRBV27
CASSLGRTGEGSPLHF
TGTGCCAGCAGTTTAGGCCGCACAGGGGAGGGTTCACCCCTCCACTTT
>many|TRBJ1-2|.|TRBV30
CAWSPYTEHYGYTF
TGTGCCTGGAGCCCATACACGGAACACTATGGCTACACCTTC
>.|TRBJ2-5|TRBD2|TRBV4-1
CASSSVIGGSQETQYF
TGCGCCAGCAGCTCAGTAATCGGGGGGTCCCAAGAGACCCAGTACTTC
>.|TRBJ2-5|.|TRBV15
CATSRDPSGGETQYF
TGTGCCACCAGCAGAGATCCCAGCGGTGGAGAGACCCAGTACTTC
>.|TRBJ2-4|.|TRBV4-1
CASRQESRERGIQYF
TGCGCCAGCAGACAAGAGAGCAGGGAGAGGGGCATTCAGTACTTC
>many|TRBJ2-5|.|TRBV4-1
CASSQGPGQETQYF
TGCGCCAGCAGCCAAGGGCCCGGACAAGAGACCCAGTACTTC
>many|TRBJ2-2|.|TRBV9
CASSGSGTNTGELFF
TGTGCCAGCAGCGGTAGCGGCACGAACACCGGGGAGCTGTTTTTT
>.|TRBJ1-4|.|TRBV12-3/TRBV12-4
CASSLLGTTNEKLFF
TGTGCCAGCAGTTTACTGGGGACAACTAATGAAAAACTGTTTTTT
>.|TRBJ2-4|TRBD2|TRBV27
CASSGGSKNIQYF
TGTGCCAGTTCGGGGGGATCCAAAAACATTCAGTACTTC
>.|TRBJ2-3|TRBD2|TRBV24-1
CATSDLGGRETDTQYF
TGTGCCACCAGTGATTTAGGCGGGAGGGAGACAGATACGCAGTATTTT
>many|TRBJ1-2|TRBD1|TRBV2
CASRTGSYGYTF
TGTGCCAGCAGGACAGGGAGCTATGGCTACACCTTC
>many|TRBJ2-3|TRBD2|TRBV5-1
CASSLGGRAPFTDTQYF
TGCGCCAGCAGCTTGGGAGGGAGGGCCCCTTTCACAGATACGCAGTATTTT
>.|TRBJ2-4|.|TRBV19
CASFGAAKNIQYF
TGTGCCAGTTTCGGGGCAGCCAAAAACATTCAGTACTTC
>.|TRBJ2-1|.|TRBV19
CASSIGRGNEQFF
TGTGCCAGTAGTATAGGCAGGGGCAATGAGCAGTTCTTC